Shown below are 25 T cell receptor beta chains from a single sample sequenced in a study of blood T cell repertoires in COVID-19. TCRdb keeps only in-frame clones here, not all; method: immunoSEQ multiplex PCR. The sample lists about 150,000 clones; about 86% were seen once. Specimen: PBMCs or T cells enriched from blood (not recorded which). All receptors come from a man aged 50 or older who had recovered from COVID-19.

The chain joins TRBV29-1 to TRBJ1-2; D call uncertain. V was trimmed by 6 bases and J by 4 bases, leaving 15 bases between them. This CDR3 spans 13 amino acids. The germline CDR1 and CDR2 sequences are SQVTM and ANQGSEA. The CDR3 is CSVGLGGGYGYTF. CDR3 bases: TGCAGCGTCGGGTTGGGAGGAGGCTATGGCTACACCTTC.

There are a few counts of this clone. The V and J genes are TRBV2 and TRBJ2-7; tentative D call: TRBD2 (5 bases). Germline values: CDR1 SNHLY, CDR2 FYNNEI. Trimming pared 6 bases from V and 6 bases from J, leaving 15 bases between. The CDR3 sequence is 13 residues long. CDR3 in DNA: TGTGCCAGCAGGGACTCCGCGATCGGCGAGCAGTACTTC. Residues: CASRDSAIGEQYF.

V and J are TRBV27 and TRBJ2-2, with 8 bases lining up with TRBD2. Per the germline V gene, CDR1 is MNHEY and CDR2 is SMNVEV (reference sequence). V shed 6 bases, J shed 7 bases, and the junction held 10 bases outside the gene matches. The CDR3 length is 15 residues. This CDR3 is CASRARASGFGELFF. The CDR3, as DNA: TGTGCCAGCAGAGCCCGGGCTAGCGGGTTCGGGGAGCTGTTTTTT.

The chain carries TRBV6-5 and TRBJ1-1; no clear D. The CDR3 runs to 15 residues. Per germline, CDR1 MNHEY and CDR2 SVGAGI. Between the trimmed V and J ends, which lost 1 base and 4 bases, there was a span of 13 bases. CDR3 protein: CASSYFRQAGTEAFF. CDR3 nucleotides: TGTGCCAGCAGTTACTTCCGCCAGGCTGGCACTGAAGCTTTCTTT.

V gene TRBV7-9 combines with J gene TRBJ1-3; 8 bases fit TRBD1. There are 16 residues in the CDR3. With 2 bases clipped from V and 5 bases from J, the junction kept 8 bases outside the gene matches. Germline assignment: CDR1 SEHNR and CDR2 FQNEAQ (reference sequence). This CDR3 is CASSLMDRVNRNTIYF. As DNA, the CDR3 is TGTGCCAGCAGCTTAATGGACAGGGTGAATCGAAACACCATATATTTT. The full variable domain, its missing parts supplied by reference TRBV7-9 and TRBJ1-3, is DTGVSQNPRHKITKRGQNVTFRCDPISEHNRLYWYRQTLGQGPEFLTYFQNEAQLEKSRLLSDRFSAERPKGSFSTLEIQRTEQGDSAMYLCASSLMDRVNRNTIYFGEGSWLTVV.

This rearrangement joins TRBV18 to TRBJ2-7; 9 positions match TRBD1. Germline CDR1 reads KGHSH; CDR2 reads LQKENI. Trimming at V came to 3 bases and at J to 6 bases, leaving 9 bases not matched to a gene. CDR3 size: 15 residues. As DNA, the CDR3 is TGTGCCAGCTCACCCGGGAGCGGGACAGGGACCGAGCAGTACTTC. Translating it yields CASSPGSGTGTEQYF.

V gene TRBV6-2 or TRBV6-3 combines with J gene TRBJ1-1; no clear D gene. Germline V gene lookup returns CDR1 MNHEY and CDR2 SVGEGT. CDR3 length equals 13 residues. Trimming took 0 bases from V and 13 from J, leaving 15 bases between them. This chain's CDR3 is CASSYSNLNSIFF. CDR3 in DNA: TGTGCCAGCAGTTACTCGAACTTGAACAGCATTTTCTTT.

The chain couples TRBV2 to TRBJ2-4, with 9 bases aligning to TRBD2. After removal of 3 bases from V and 0 bases from J, the junction contained 6 bases not matched to a gene. Germline CDR1 is SNHLY and CDR2 is FYNNEI. This CDR3 spans 17 amino acids. The CDR3 DNA sequence: TGTGCCAGCAGTGAGGCTAGCGGGGCCCTAGCCAAAAACATTCAGTACTTC. Amino acids: CASSEASGALAKNIQYF.

V and J are TRBV15 and TRBJ2-5, with 7 nucleotides matching TRBD2. Trimming took 3 bases from V and 4 from J; bases not matched to a gene: 11. This CDR3 has 16 residues. Per the germline V gene, CDR1 is LNHNV and CDR2 is YYDKDF (reference sequence). This chain's CDR3 is CATSSLGGDDGETQYF. The CDR3 DNA reads TGTGCCACCAGCAGCCTGGGAGGGGATGATGGAGAGACCCAGTACTTC.

The count of this clone is one. The genes are TRBV4-1 and TRBJ1-1; 7 bases are shared with TRBD1. Germline CDR1 reads MGHRA; CDR2 reads YSYEKL. The CDR3 has 15 residues. Trimming took 4 bases from V and 1 from J; bases not matched to a gene: 6. For the CDR3, the DNA is TGCGCCAGCAGCCGCCCGGGACAGCCGAACACTGAAGCTTTCTTT. Amino acids: CASSRPGQPNTEAFF.

The V gene is TRBV13, the J gene TRBJ2-3, with 10 nucleotides matching TRBD2. The V segment lost 0 bases and the J segment 1 base; nucleotides outside the gene matches: 1. Germline CDR1 and CDR2: PRHDT and FYEKMQ (reference sequence). The CDR3 runs 16 residues. The CDR3 spells CASSLGLAGGTDTQYF. The CDR3 bases are TGTGCCAGCAGCTTAGGGCTAGCGGGGGGCACAGATACGCAGTATTTT.

This rearrangement joins TRBV6-5 to TRBJ1-2; 8 nucleotides line up with TRBD1. The germline gives CDR1 MNHEY, CDR2 SVGAGI. V shed 2 bases, J shed 6 bases, and the junction held 11 bases outside the gene matches. CDR3 size: 16 residues. CDR3 loop: CASSYGNDRGPNGYTF. DNA for the CDR3: TGTGCCAGCAGTTACGGGAACGACAGGGGACCTAATGGCTACACCTTC.

This clone occurred once. The chain is built from TRBV5-1 and TRBJ2-5; 12 bases line up with TRBD1. Trimming took 2 bases from V and 5 from J; bases not matched to a gene: 7. CDR1 and CDR2 (germline): SGHRS, YFSETQ. CDR3 length equals 16 residues. The CDR3 DNA sequence: TGCGCCAGCAGCTTAAGGGGACAGGGGGCATTGGAGACCCAGTACTTC. It translates to CASSLRGQGALETQYF.

The V call is TRBV28, the J call TRBJ2-7, with no clear D. The CDR3 runs 13 residues. The V gene lost 2 bases and the J gene lost 1 base, with 6 bases spanning the gap. Per the germline V gene, CDR1 is MDHEN and CDR2 is SYDVKM. The CDR3 spells CASSLQESYEQYF. In DNA, the CDR3 is TGTGCCAGCAGTTTACAGGAATCCTACGAGCAGTACTTC.

CDR3 DNA sequence: TGTGCCAGCAGCTTCCAGGACAGTATGGCCTATGGCTACACCTTC. Translation gives CASSFQDSMAYGYTF. V and J are TRBV7-2 and TRBJ1-2, with TRBD1 as a possible D gene (6 bases). The CDR3 has 15 residues. Deletions cut 3 bases from V and 4 bases from J, with 15 bases between. CDR1 SGHTA and CDR2 FQGNSA come from the germline V gene.

This clone was seen once. This chain connects TRBV19 to TRBJ1-4, with 11 bases identical to TRBD1. Germline lookup yields CDR1 LNHDA and CDR2 SQIVND (reference sequence). V shed 3 bases and J 6 bases; nucleotides not matched to a gene: 3. The CDR3 is made up of 15 amino acids. The DNA for the CDR3 is TGTGCCAGTAGTATGACGGACAGGGGGCATGAAAAACTGTTTTTT. Amino acids: CASSMTDRGHEKLFF.

The CDR3 reads CASSPKGTGGLGGYTF. The CDR3 region has the DNA TGTGCCAGCAGCCCGAAGGGCACAGGGGGCTTAGGTGGCTACACCTTC. The chain is built from TRBV3-1 (or the pseudogene TRBV3-2) and TRBJ1-2; 9 bases line up with TRBD1. This CDR3 comprises 16 residues. Looked up from germline, CDR1 is LGHDT and CDR2 is YNNKEL (reference sequence). The junction had 13 bases not matched to a gene; V was cut back by 4 bases and J by 7 bases.

This clone was counted a few times. The genes are TRBV24-1 and TRBJ2-3, with TRBD1 matching 8 bases. The length of the CDR3 is 14 residues. The germline CDR1 and CDR2 sequences are KGHDR and SFDVKD. Trimming took 4 bases from V and 2 from J; bases not matched to a gene: 1. CDR3 in amino acids: CATSEGQATDTQYF. DNA of the CDR3: TGTGCCACCAGTGAGGGACAGGCCACAGATACGCAGTATTTT.

This clone appeared a few times. This CDR3 is CASESTAGGEQYF. CDR3 coding DNA: TGTGCCAGCGAGAGCACCGCAGGAGGCGAGCAGTACTTC. The gene calls are TRBV5-6 and TRBJ2-7, with D maybe TRBD2 (5 bases). This CDR3 is 13 amino acids long. V was cut by 7 bases and J by 6 bases, with 17 bases left in between. Looked up from germline, CDR1 is SGHDT and CDR2 is YYEEEE. Together with reference TRBV5-6 and TRBJ2-7, the CDR3 gives the full variable domain: DAGVTQSPTHLIKTRGQQVTLRCSPKSGHDTVSWYQQALGQGPQFIFQYYEEEERQRGNFPDRFSGHQFPNYSSELNVNALLLGDSALYLCASESTAGGEQYFGPGTRLTVT.

The CDR3 region is CASSLASGYVASYNEQFF. The CDR3 DNA reads TGCGCCAGCAGCTTGGCCAGTGGATACGTAGCGTCCTACAATGAGCAGTTCTTC. This chain uses TRBV5-1 with TRBJ2-1; tentatively, D is TRBD2 (5 bases). The CDR3 is 18 residues long. Trimming took off 0 bases at V and 1 base at J, with 17 bases between the two ends. Germline V gene lookup returns CDR1 SGHRS and CDR2 YFSETQ.

The chain employs TRBV10-3 and TRBJ2-1; 8 bases fit TRBD2. The CDR3 has 17 residues. Germline V gene lookup returns CDR1 ENHRY and CDR2 SYGVKD. With 4 bases clipped from V and 0 bases from J, the junction kept 8 bases outside the gene matches. The CDR3 protein is CAISGDSRGASYNEQFF. As DNA, the CDR3 is TGTGCCATCAGTGGCGACTCGCGGGGGGCCTCCTACAATGAGCAGTTCTTC.

V usage is TRBV10-3 and J usage is TRBJ2-6; no clear D gene. Between the trimmed V and J ends, which lost 6 bases and 0 bases, there was a span of 6 bases. CDR3 length: 14 residues. The V gene's germline CDR1 is ENHRY and CDR2 SYGVKD. The CDR3 sequence: CAIRFNSGANVLTF. CDR3 nucleotide sequence: TGTGCCATCAGATTTAACTCTGGGGCCAACGTCCTGACTTTC.

The V and J genes are TRBV2 and TRBJ2-6, with 9 bases identical to TRBD1. The CDR3 has 18 amino acids. The ends lost 6 bases at V and 2 bases at J; junction bases unmatched: 11. CDR1 and CDR2 (germline): SNHLY, FYNNEI. The CDR3 region is CASSGPWTGAPGANVLTF. For the CDR3, the DNA is TGTGCCAGCAGCGGCCCATGGACAGGGGCTCCTGGGGCCAACGTCCTGACTTTC. Together with reference TRBV2 and TRBJ2-6, the CDR3 gives the full variable domain: EPEVTQTPSHQVTQMGQEVILRCVPISNHLYFYWYRQILGQKVEFLVSFYNNEISEKSEIFDDQFSVERPDGSNFTLKIRSTKLEDSAMYFCASSGPWTGAPGANVLTFGAGSRLTVL.

The chain is built from TRBV7-9 and TRBJ1-2; TRBD1 aligns across 12 bases. Trimming cost V 5 bases and J 3 bases; bases outside gene matches: 4. Germline CDR1 and CDR2: SEHNR and FQNEAQ (reference sequence). CDR3 length: 15 residues. The CDR3 here is CASSPGTGGHYGYTF. CDR3 nucleotides: TGTGCCAGCAGCCCCGGGACAGGGGGCCACTATGGCTACACCTTC.

The genes are TRBV7-9 and TRBJ2-4, with TRBD2 matching over 12 bases. Looked up from germline, CDR1 is SEHNR and CDR2 is FQNEAQ (reference sequence). Unmatched junction bases numbered 3, after V lost 3 bases and J lost 6 bases. CDR3 size: 15 residues. CDR3 sequence (DNA): TGTGCCAGCAGCTTTTCGACTAGCGGGGGAAACATTCAGTACTTC. This codes for CASSFSTSGGNIQYF.